The 24 T cell receptor beta chains in this list originate from one sample, sequenced in a study of T cell repertoires in cytomegalovirus infection. TCRdb independently ran MiXCR on the reads; one entry per CDR3 protein. The repertoire holds around 320,000 distinct CDR3 sequences, with around a tenth as singletons. Sample: PBMCs. Receptors were obtained from a human donor in good health (CMV status not recorded). Some clones in this sample may be carry-over from other donors' samples.

The gene calls are TRBV4-3 and TRBJ2-2; D uncertain. Germline CDR1 LGHNA, CDR2 YSLEER. V lost 3 bases to trimming and J lost 7 bases, with 12 bases between them. This CDR3 has 14 residues. The CDR3 DNA is TGCGCCAGCAGCCACACGAGCGATATCGGGGAGCTGTTTTTT. Translated, it gives CASSHTSDIGELFF.

The chain links TRBV9 to TRBJ1-2; D is possibly TRBD1 (6 bases). The germline V and J ends were trimmed by 0 bases and 2 bases, with 11 bases remaining between them. Germline CDR1 SGDLS, CDR2 YYNGEE. The length of the CDR3 is 15 residues. The CDR3 sequence: CASSVGGQTNYGYTF. DNA for the CDR3: TGTGCCAGCAGCGTAGGGGGGCAGACCAACTATGGCTACACCTTC.

The chain couples TRBV19 to TRBJ2-7; 7 bases line up with TRBD2. CDR3 length: 14 residues. J lost 2 bases, V lost 5 bases, and 6 bases had no gene match. Germline CDR1 is LNHDA and CDR2 is SQIVND (reference sequence). The chain's CDR3 is CASSGSGATYEQYF. The CDR3 DNA follows: TGTGCCAGTAGTGGGAGCGGGGCGACCTACGAGCAGTACTTC. Full variable domain (remainder filled in from reference TRBV19 and TRBJ2-7): DGGITQSPKYLFRKEGQNVTLSCEQNLNHDAMYWYRQDPGQGLRLIYYSQIVNDFQKGDIAEGYSVSREKKESFPLTVTSAQKNPTAFYLCASSGSGATYEQYFGPGTRLTVT.

This clonotype was observed many times. The V gene is TRBV7-2, the J gene TRBJ2-7; TRBD1 matches at 7 bases. CDR3 size: 12 residues. With V trimmed by 6 bases and J by 3 bases, 2 bases remained unmatched. CDR1 is SGHTA, CDR2 FQGNSA, per germline. The CDR3 DNA reads TGTGCCAGCAGTCGACAGGGCTACGAGCAGTACTTC. The encoded protein is CASSRQGYEQYF.

The CDR3 is CASSRGLAYYEQYF. CDR3 nucleotides: TGTGCCAGCAGCCGTGGACTAGCGTACTACGAGCAGTACTTC. The genes are TRBV6-6 and TRBJ2-7; 9 positions match TRBD2. The V segment lost 6 bases and the J segment 3 bases; nucleotides outside the gene matches: 6. Germline values: CDR1 MNHNY, CDR2 SVGAGI (reference sequence). This CDR3 is 14 amino acids long.

Worth noting for this clonotype: The junction differs from germline at one of its ends, possibly a read error. This chain connects TRBV4-3 to TRBJ2-1; D call uncertain. Germline V gene data show CDR1 as LGHNA and CDR2 as YSLEER. This CDR3 region has 17 residues. The CDR3 sequence is CASSQDINSWTYKEQFF. CDR3 in DNA: TGCGCCAGCAGCCAAGATATCAACAGCTGGACCTACAAAGAGCAGTTCTTC.

The chain uses TRBV28 and TRBJ1-5, with D unresolved. This CDR3 spans 15 amino acids. Germline assignment: CDR1 MDHEN and CDR2 SYDVKM. Trimming took off 5 bases at V and 5 bases at J, with 16 bases between the two ends. The CDR3 nucleotides read TGTGCCAGCAGTCGAACCGCTATTTTCGATCAGCCCCAGCATTTT. It specifies CASSRTAIFDQPQHF.

The chain joins TRBV6-6 to TRBJ2-7, with a possible D match to TRBD2 (6 bases). The germline CDR1 and CDR2 sequences are MNHNY and SVGAGI (reference sequence). The V and J ends lost 0 bases and 6 bases respectively, with 12 bases between them. The CDR3 extends over 14 amino acids. The CDR3 region is CASSYSGGEAEQYF. In DNA, the CDR3 is TGTGCCAGCAGTTACTCGGGGGGAGAAGCCGAGCAGTACTTC.

This clonotype was recorded at least ten times. The chain employs TRBV7-6 and TRBJ2-5, with 14 bases matching TRBD2. CDR3 size: 20 residues. From germline, CDR1 is SGHVS and CDR2 FNYEAQ. V shed 3 bases and J 5 bases; nucleotides not matched to a gene: 17. CDR3 region: CASSFIRPGLAGENGETQYF. CDR3 bases: TGTGCCAGCAGCTTTATAAGACCGGGACTAGCGGGAGAGAATGGGGAGACCCAGTACTTC.

The V gene is TRBV19, the J gene TRBJ1-2; TRBD1 is a possible D gene (5 bases). The CDR3 loop spans 13 amino acids. In germline, CDR1 is LNHDA, CDR2 SQIVND (reference sequence). V was shortened by 10 bases and J by 5 bases, with 17 bases between the two germline ends. The CDR3 protein is CATRKGQVYGYTF. The CDR3 DNA is TGTGCCACAAGAAAGGGGCAGGTTTATGGCTACACCTTC.

This clonotype appeared many times. The chain's CDR3 is CASSPGDMGVGYGYTF. The CDR3, as DNA: TGTGCCAGCAGCCCCGGGGATATGGGGGTCGGCTATGGCTACACCTTC. This rearrangement joins TRBV7-9 to TRBJ1-2, with a tentative D call TRBD1 (5 bases). The V end lost 5 bases, the J end lost 4 bases, and 20 bases lay between the germline ends. This CDR3 is built from 16 residues. The germline V gene encodes CDR1 SEHNR and CDR2 FQNEAQ (reference sequence).

The chain carries TRBV27 and TRBJ1-2; D ambiguous. V was trimmed by 1 base and J by 6 bases, leaving 9 bases between them. The CDR3 has 13 amino acids. The germline gives CDR1 MNHEY, CDR2 SMNVEV (reference sequence). In DNA form, the CDR3 reads TGTGCCAGCAGTTTATTGACCGGGCATGGCTACACCTTC. It translates to CASSLLTGHGYTF.

This clonotype was recorded many times. This chain joins TRBV5-4 and TRBJ1-5; tentatively, D is TRBD1 (5 bases). The germline gives CDR1 SGHNT, CDR2 YYREEE (reference sequence). V lost 3 bases, J lost 5 bases, and 9 bases lay in between. There are 13 residues in the CDR3. The CDR3 protein is CASSSQGDQPQHF. In DNA form, the CDR3 reads TGTGCCAGCAGCTCTCAGGGAGATCAGCCCCAGCATTTT.

This clonotype has just a few counts. This sequence joins TRBV20-1 and TRBJ2-7; D not resolved. Per the germline V gene, CDR1 is DFQATT and CDR2 is SNEGSKA (reference sequence). The length of the CDR3 is 12 residues. The V end lost 7 bases, the J end lost 3 bases, and 13 bases lay between the germline ends. CDR3 sequence (DNA): TGCAGTGGGGAAGGAAAGGACTACGAGCAGTACTTC. Amino acid sequence: CSGEGKDYEQYF.

This clonotype showed up just a few times. This chain joins TRBV7-8 and TRBJ2-1; 10 bases line up with TRBD2. Germline CDR1 is SGHVS and CDR2 is FQNEAQ. This CDR3 region has 16 residues. Germline trimming cut 3 bases from V and 9 bases from J; bases unmatched to any gene: 11. CDR3 nucleotides: TGTGCCAGCAGCTTCGGACCCAGCGGGAGGGCGCGTGAGCAGTTCTTC. This translates into CASSFGPSGRAREQFF.

The CDR3 DNA follows: TGCAGTGCCCCTCAGCGGGAGGGCCTCAATGAGCAGTTCTTC. Translating gives CSAPQREGLNEQFF. The chain recombines TRBV20-1 with TRBJ2-1; 10 nucleotides match TRBD2. Trimming at V came to 6 bases and at J to 6 bases, leaving 8 bases not matched to a gene. CDR3 length equals 14 residues. Germline CDR1 is DFQATT and CDR2 is SNEGSKA (reference sequence).

This clonotype was picked up a small number of times. The chain uses TRBV20-1 and TRBJ1-4; 8 bases agree with TRBD1. The J segment lost 7 bases and the V segment lost 2 bases, leaving 6 bases of the junction unmatched. CDR1 DFQATT and CDR2 SNEGSKA come from the germline V gene (reference sequence). The CDR3 contains 14 residues. The CDR3 protein is CSARPQGAFEKLFF. DNA of the CDR3: TGCAGTGCTAGACCTCAGGGGGCGTTTGAAAAACTGTTTTTT.

This clonotype was seen many times. The CDR3 loop is CASSLKLDQPQHF. The DNA of the CDR3 is TGTGCCAGCAGCTTAAAGTTAGATCAGCCCCAGCATTTT. The chain couples TRBV7-8 to TRBJ1-5; D is uncertain. V was pared by 2 bases and J by 5 bases, with 7 bases between. Germline V CDR1 and CDR2: SGHVS, FQNEAQ. There are 13 residues in the CDR3.

This clonotype has just a few counts. The rearrangement links TRBV20-1 to TRBJ1-5; no reliable D call. In germline, CDR1 is DFQATT, CDR2 SNEGSKA (reference sequence). With 3 bases removed from V and 1 base from J, the gap between germline ends came to 10 bases. This CDR3 has 14 amino acids. The CDR3 here is CSASPRISNQPQHF. In DNA, the CDR3 is TGCAGTGCTAGTCCCCGCATCAGCAATCAGCCCCAGCATTTT.

This chain uses TRBV7-8 with TRBJ2-1, with 11 bases lining up with TRBD2. The CDR3 spans 16 residues. J gave up 13 bases and V 1 base, and 12 bases lay outside the gene matches. Germline V gene sequence: CDR1 SGHVS, CDR2 FQNEAQ. The CDR3 reads CASSLELTSGKPRQFF. For the CDR3, the DNA is TGTGCCAGCAGCTTAGAGTTGACTAGCGGGAAACCACGACAGTTCTTC.

V is TRBV12-3 or TRBV12-4 and J is TRBJ2-7, with 13 bases lining up with TRBD2. This CDR3 contains 15 residues. J lost 4 bases, V lost 4 bases, and 4 bases had no gene match. CDR3 sequence: CASSSTSGGKYEQYF. The CDR3 DNA reads TGTGCCAGCAGTTCGACTAGCGGGGGGAAATACGAGCAGTACTTC.

V is TRBV19 and J is TRBJ2-2, with D tentatively TRBD1 (6 bases). CDR1 and CDR2 from the germline V gene are LNHDA and SQIVND (reference sequence). Trimming pared 6 bases from V and 1 base from J, leaving 12 bases between. The CDR3 totals 15 residues. For the CDR3, the DNA is TGTGCCAGTAGCCCGCTGGGACAGAACACCGGGGAGCTGTTTTTT. This gives the protein CASSPLGQNTGELFF.

This clonotype occurred many times. The gene calls are TRBV6-1 and TRBJ2-1; TRBD1 aligns across 7 bases. CDR3 size: 14 residues. Germline V lookup: CDR1 MNHNS, CDR2 SASEGT. V lost 6 bases to trimming and J lost 4 bases; unmatched junction nucleotides: 6. This CDR3 is CASSLTGPYNEQFF. DNA for the CDR3: TGTGCCAGCAGCCTGACAGGGCCTTACAATGAGCAGTTCTTC.

This clonotype has a handful of counts. The chain recombines TRBV12-3 or TRBV12-4 with TRBJ2-1, with 11 bases identical to TRBD2. V shed 7 bases and J 5 bases; nucleotides not matched to a gene: 4. The CDR3 contains 14 residues. CDR3 DNA sequence: TGTGCCAGCATCGAGACTAGCGGGAACAATGAGCAGTTCTTC. Translated, it gives CASIETSGNNEQFF.